The present T cell receptor (beta chain) was sequenced within a study of blood T cell repertoires in COVID-19. This clone appeared a single time. Germline loops: CDR1 MNHEY, CDR2 SVGEGT. The CDR3 spans 18 residues. V shed 0 bases and J 2 bases; nucleotides not matched to a gene: 6. Data came from immunoSEQ multiplex PCR; TCRdb stores just in-frame clones and leaves some out. This table holds fewer than 350,000 clones, around 81% found once. Sequenced material: peripheral blood. V and J are TRBV6-2 or TRBV6-3 and TRBJ2-3; 12 bases align to TRBD2. This clonotype was sampled from a woman aged 55-70 years with active or convalescent COVID-19. In DNA, the CDR3 is TGTGCCAGCAGTTACTCGGGGCTAGCGGGGGGGTACACAGATACGCAGTATTTT. Its protein product is CASSYSGLAGGYTDTQYF.